This TCR beta chain was identified in a study of blood T cells in healthy people across ages. Primers used in a second PCR of roughly 7 to 12 cycles were a sample-barcoded 5' primer and a J-beta primer mix. Each CDR3 protein gets one entry after TCRdb re-called the 5' RACE reads with MiXCR. Found here are about 1.5 million distinct CDR3 sequences, roughly 43% of them singletons; the top ten hold about 3.8%. Concerning this clonotype itself: Its target is not known.

Germline V lookup: CDR1 DFQATT, CDR2 SNEGSKA (reference sequence). The CDR3 is made up of 14 amino acids. V was clipped by 4 bases and J by 1 base; unmatched bases: 3. Broader study findings: For the donors, CMV status was unknown and possibly confounded expanded clonotype changes. Age showed a roughly linear inverse relationship with TCR beta diversity per million T cells.

Sequenced input: blood. The chain is built from TRBV20-1 and TRBJ2-5, with 10 bases identical to TRBD2. The sequence derives from a woman aged 18-35 years in good health. CDR3 amino acids: CSAKLAGGQETQYF. The CDR3 coding sequence is TGCAGTGCTAAATTAGCGGGAGGCCAAGAGACCCAGTACTTC.